The TCR beta chain described here comes from a study of cytomegalovirus exposure and HLA in healthy donors. The study, taken as a whole, reports: It was reported in a later analysis that an Asian-associated ancestry cluster showed fewer N-insertions than the approximately 700-donor mean.

This clone was detected only a few times. Its antigen is still unknown. With 60 Vbeta and 13 Jbeta primers, the PCR was carried out. Produced via immunoSEQ multiplex PCR; TCRdb's table is partial and in-frame only. Here the sample spans 75,000 to 100,000 clones, around 78% being singletons. The clonotype comes from a man aged 25-45 years in good health and CMV-seronegative. Sequenced sample: PBMCs.

The CDR3 reads CASSLGDRGSNSNQPQHF. The CDR3 DNA is TGTGCCAGCAGCTTAGGGGACAGGGGGTCTAATAGCAATCAGCCCCAGCATTTT. The V and J genes are TRBV5-5 and TRBJ1-5; 11 nucleotides align to TRBD1. This CDR3 contains 18 residues. The V gene's germline CDR1 is SGHKS and CDR2 YYEKEE (reference sequence). J gave up 0 bases and V 2 bases, and 7 bases lay outside the gene matches.